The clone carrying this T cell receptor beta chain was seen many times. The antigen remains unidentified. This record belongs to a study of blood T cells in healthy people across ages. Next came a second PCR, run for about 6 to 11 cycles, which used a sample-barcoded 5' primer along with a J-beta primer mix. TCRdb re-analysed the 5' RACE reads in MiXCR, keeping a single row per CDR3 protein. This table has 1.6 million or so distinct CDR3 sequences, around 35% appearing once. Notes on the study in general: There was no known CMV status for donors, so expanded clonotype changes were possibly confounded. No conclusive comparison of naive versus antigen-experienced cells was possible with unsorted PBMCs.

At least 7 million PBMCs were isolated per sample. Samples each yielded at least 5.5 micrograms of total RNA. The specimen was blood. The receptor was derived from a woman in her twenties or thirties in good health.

CDR3 in amino acids: CASSVATGSYEQYF. In DNA, the CDR3 is TGTGCCAGCAGCGTAGCGACAGGGTCGTACGAGCAGTACTTC. The chain joins TRBV9 to TRBJ2-7; 7 bases are a match to TRBD1. With 0 bases clipped from V and 4 bases from J, the junction kept 4 bases outside the gene matches. CDR1 and CDR2 from the germline V gene are SGDLS and YYNGEE. The CDR3 has 14 amino acids. Based on the CDR3 plus reference TRBV9 and TRBJ2-7, the full variable domain is DSGVTQTPKHLITATGQRVTLRCSPRSGDLSVYWYQQSLDQGLQFLIQYYNGEERAKGNILERFSAQQFPDLHSELNLSSLELGDSALYFCASSVATGSYEQYFGPGTRLTVT.